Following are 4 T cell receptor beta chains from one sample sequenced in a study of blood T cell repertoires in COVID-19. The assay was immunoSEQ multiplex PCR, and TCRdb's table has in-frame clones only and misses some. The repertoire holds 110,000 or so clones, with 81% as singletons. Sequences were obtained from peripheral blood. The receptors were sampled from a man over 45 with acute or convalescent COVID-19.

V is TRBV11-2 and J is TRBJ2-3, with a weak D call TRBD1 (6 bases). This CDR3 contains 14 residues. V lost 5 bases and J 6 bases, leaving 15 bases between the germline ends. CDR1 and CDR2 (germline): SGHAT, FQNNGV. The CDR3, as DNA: TGTGCCAGCAGCCAAATAACAGGGCACGATACGCAGTATTTT. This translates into CASSQITGHDTQYF.

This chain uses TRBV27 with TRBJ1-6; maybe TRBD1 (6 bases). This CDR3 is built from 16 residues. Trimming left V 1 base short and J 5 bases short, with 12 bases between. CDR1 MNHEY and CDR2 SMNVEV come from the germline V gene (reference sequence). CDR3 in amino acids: CASSLYWDTNNSPLHF. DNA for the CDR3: TGTGCCAGCAGTTTATACTGGGACACGAATAATTCACCCCTCCACTTT.

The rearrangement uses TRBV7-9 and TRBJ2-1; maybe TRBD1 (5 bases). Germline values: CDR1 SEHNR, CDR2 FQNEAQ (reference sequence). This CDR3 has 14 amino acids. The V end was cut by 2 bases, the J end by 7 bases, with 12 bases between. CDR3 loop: CASSLPGSGNEQFF. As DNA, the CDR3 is TGTGCCAGCAGCTTACCAGGGTCAGGGAATGAGCAGTTCTTC.

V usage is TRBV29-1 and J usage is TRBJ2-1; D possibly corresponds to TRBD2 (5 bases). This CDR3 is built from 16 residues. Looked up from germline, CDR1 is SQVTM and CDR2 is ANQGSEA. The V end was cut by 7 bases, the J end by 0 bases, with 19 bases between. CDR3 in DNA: TGCAGCGCCTTCCCTGCCCTAGGGAGCTCCTACAATGAGCAGTTCTTC. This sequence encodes CSAFPALGSSYNEQFF.